This TCR beta chain was found in a study of T cell repertoires in cytomegalovirus infection. Study as a whole: Carrying CMV and the relevant HLA type showed in public TCR beta signatures.

This CDR3 has 15 residues. V lost 0 bases to trimming and J lost 7 bases; unmatched junction nucleotides: 5. Germline CDR1 reads MGHRA; CDR2 reads YSYEKL. Whole-study findings and limits: In two of eight donors, the top clonotype was HLA-C-restricted CMV-specific. Identification of carriers of CMV plus the relevant HLA was performed using cumulative public TCR beta family frequency.

TCRdb ran MiXCR on the reads and lists one entry per CDR3 protein. Among roughly 990,000 distinct CDR3 sequences, roughly 30% were seen once, and the ten largest hold about an eighth. In regard to this clonotype: The antigen remains unidentified.

The sample was cultured CD8+ T cells from PBMCs, taken from culture after CMV antigen stimulation. The chain couples TRBV4-1 to TRBJ1-4, with 7 bases lining up with TRBD1. The receptor was isolated from a human donor in good health (CMV status not recorded). Some clones in this sample may be carry-over from other donors' samples. CDR3 sequence reads: CASSQDEGAGEKLFF. CDR3 bases: TGCGCCAGCAGCCAAGATGAGGGGGCAGGTGAAAAACTGTTTTTT.